This entry is about one TCR beta chain. This specimen belongs to a study of CD8 T cells in Susac syndrome. Random hexamers were used to reverse transcribe the RNA input (roughly 0.5 to 1 ug). The method of amplification for TCR beta CDR3 was immunoSEQ multiplex PCR, covering 54 Vbeta and 13 Jbeta. Each CDR3 protein gets one entry after TCRdb re-called the immunoSEQ multiplex PCR reads with MiXCR. The data show over 300,000 distinct CDR3 sequences, about 91% seen once. V trimming: 3 bases; J trimming: 4 bases; junction bases outside the gene matches: 0. Germline V CDR1 and CDR2: KGHSH, LQKENI. The CDR3 is 13 amino acids. TEMRA cells were FACS-enriched, unlike CD8+ and CD4+ T cells, which were negatively isolated.

This clonotype was sampled from a human donor with multiple sclerosis. The chain has TRBV18 and TRBJ2-5; 9 bases map to TRBD2. Source material: CD4+ T cells from PBMCs. CDR3 sequence reads: CASSPGLAETQYF. CDR3 coding DNA: TGTGCCAGCTCACCGGGACTAGCAGAGACCCAGTACTTC.